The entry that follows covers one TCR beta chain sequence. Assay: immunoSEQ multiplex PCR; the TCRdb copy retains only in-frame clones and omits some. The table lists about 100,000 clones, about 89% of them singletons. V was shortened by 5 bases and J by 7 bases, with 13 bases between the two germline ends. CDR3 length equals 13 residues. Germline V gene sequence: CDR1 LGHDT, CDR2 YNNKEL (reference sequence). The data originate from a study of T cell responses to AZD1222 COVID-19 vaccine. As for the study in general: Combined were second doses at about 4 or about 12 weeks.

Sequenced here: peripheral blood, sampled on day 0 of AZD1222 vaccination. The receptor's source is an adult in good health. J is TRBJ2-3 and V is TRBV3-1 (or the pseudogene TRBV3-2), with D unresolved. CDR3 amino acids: CASSSQIANTQYF. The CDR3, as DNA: TGTGCCAGCAGCTCACAGATAGCAAATACGCAGTATTTT.